The 11 T cell receptor beta chains below all came from one sample that was sequenced in a study of T cells in Graves' hyperthyroidism and ophthalmopathy. RNA transcripts provided the source from which TCR beta CDR3 regions were amplified. First-round RT-PCR with HTBI primers amplified the TCR CDR3 region. TCRdb reprocessed the multiplex PCR reads via MiXCR and lists one record per CDR3 protein. This table holds a few hundred thousand distinct CDR3 sequences, 13% to 15% found once. Sequencing used blood. The receptors shown here come from a young woman with Graves' hyperthyroidism.

This clonotype was observed at least ten times. The V gene is TRBV10-3, the J gene TRBJ2-7, with 9 bases matching TRBD1. The CDR3 spans 15 residues. CDR1 ENHRY and CDR2 SYGVKD come from the germline V gene. The junction had 10 bases not matched to a gene; V was cut back by 5 bases and J by 5 bases. CDR3 sequence (DNA): TGTGCCATCAGTTACACAGGGGGCGAGAGGAACGAGCAGTACTTC. It encodes CAISYTGGERNEQYF.

The sample holds a few counts of this clonotype. J is TRBJ2-2 and V is TRBV9; D unclear. This CDR3 is 14 amino acids long. Trimming left V 0 bases short and J 4 bases short, with 7 bases between. The germline V gene encodes CDR1 SGDLS and CDR2 YYNGEE. The CDR3, as DNA: TGTGCCAGCAGCGTAGATAGCATCACCGGGGAGCTGTTTTTT. Translating gives CASSVDSITGELFF.

Many counts were recorded for this clonotype. The chain has TRBV7-9 and TRBJ2-7, with D possibly matching TRBD1 (5 bases). V was clipped by 9 bases and J by 0 bases, with 18 bases between them. CDR1 is SEHNR, CDR2 FQNEAQ, per germline (reference sequence). There are 15 residues in the CDR3. The CDR3 region is CASRLRADSSYEQYF. In DNA, the CDR3 is TGTGCCAGTAGACTCCGGGCCGACAGCTCCTACGAGCAGTACTTC.

This clonotype has a handful of counts. The chain joins TRBV6-2 or TRBV6-3 to TRBJ2-7, with TRBD2 matching 12 bases. The CDR3 sequence is 14 residues long. The V gene's germline CDR1 is MNHEY and CDR2 SVGEGT. V shed 7 bases, J shed 2 bases, and the junction held 3 bases outside the gene matches. In DNA form, the CDR3 reads TGTGCCAGCAAGCTAGCGGGAGGGCCCTACGAGCAGTACGTC. It encodes CASKLAGGPYEQYV.

This clonotype was observed a few times. The CDR3 loop reads CSASAGLAANNEQFF. Here the CDR3 DNA reads TGCAGTGCTAGCGCCGGACTAGCGGCAAACAATGAGCAGTTCTTC. This sequence joins TRBV20-1 and TRBJ2-1; 10 bases map to TRBD2. The CDR3 is made up of 15 amino acids. CDR1 is DFQATT and CDR2 is SNEGSKA in the germline V gene (reference sequence). The trim removed 3 bases at V and 5 bases at J, leaving 7 bases unmatched.

Ten or more counts support this clonotype. The V gene is TRBV15, the J gene TRBJ2-2; 8 bases fit TRBD2. CDR1 is LNHNV, CDR2 YYDKDF, per germline (reference sequence). The V and J ends lost 0 bases and 4 bases, in that order; junction bases with no gene match: 4. The CDR3 has 16 amino acids. CDR3 sequence (DNA): TGTGCCACCAGCAGAGATCGGCTAGCGGGCACCGGGGAGCTGTTTTTT. It codes for CATSRDRLAGTGELFF.

In its sample, this clonotype was seen many times. The J gene is TRBJ1-1, the V gene TRBV2; tentatively, D is TRBD1 (6 bases). Looked up from germline, CDR1 is SNHLY and CDR2 is FYNNEI. V was clipped by 6 bases and J by 1 base, with 15 bases between them. The CDR3 totals 15 residues. In DNA, the CDR3 is TGTGCCAGCAGAGACCCGGGACACACGAACACTGAAGCTTTCTTT. This encodes CASRDPGHTNTEAFF.

This clonotype showed up many times. This chain joins TRBV12-3 or TRBV12-4 and TRBJ1-4; 8 bases are a match to TRBD1. The J segment lost 8 bases and the V segment lost 2 bases, leaving 4 bases of the junction unmatched. This CDR3 is built from 14 residues. The CDR3 loop reads CASSLLGQGEKLFF. The CDR3 DNA reads as TGTGCCAGCAGTTTACTTGGACAGGGCGAAAAACTGTTTTTT.

V and J are TRBV11-3 and TRBJ2-3; TRBD1 aligns across 8 bases. CDR1 and CDR2 (germline): SGHNT, YENEEA. The CDR3 sequence is 15 residues long. With V trimmed by 7 bases and J by 4 bases, 10 bases remained unmatched. The DNA of the CDR3 is TGTGCCAGCAACTTGGGACAGGTTGCCCCAGATACGCAGTATTTT. Protein: CASNLGQVAPDTQYF.

This clonotype was counted only a few times. The DNA of the CDR3 is TGTGCCATCAGTGAGTCGCGCAGACCGTCGGGCTCCTACAATGAGCAGTTCTTC. Encoded protein: CAISESRRPSGSYNEQFF. The chain couples TRBV10-3 to TRBJ2-1, with unresolved D. Germline CDR1 reads ENHRY; CDR2 reads SYGVKD. The CDR3 totals 18 residues. V was pared by 0 bases and J by 0 bases, with 15 bases between.

This clonotype has a handful of counts. The chain combines TRBV24-1 with TRBJ1-1; TRBD1 might be the D (5 bases). This CDR3 comprises 15 residues. Trimming stripped 7 bases from V and 4 bases from J, with 18 bases between. CDR1 is KGHDR, CDR2 SFDVKD, per germline. Here the CDR3 reads CATSPGGGAITEAFF. As DNA, the CDR3 is TGTGCCACCAGCCCCGGTGGGGGAGCGATCACTGAAGCTTTCTTT.